Here is one T cell receptor (beta chain) with its context. The data are from a study of cytomegalovirus exposure and HLA in healthy donors. The PCR employed 60 Vbeta primers together with 13 Jbeta primers. TCRdb's table, derived via immunoSEQ multiplex PCR, lists solely in-frame clones and lacks some. The sample lists about 130,000 clones; about 80% were seen once. Sequenced: PBMCs. The TCR sequence derives from a man between 40 and 49 years old in good health and CMV-seronegative.

The CDR3 reads CASSELPRVQTYETQYF. In nucleotides, the CDR3 is TGTGCCAGCAGTGAATTGCCCCGGGTCCAGACGTATGAGACCCAGTACTTC. The gene calls are TRBV25-1 and TRBJ2-5; no firm D call. The CDR3 sequence is 17 residues long. Germline V lookup: CDR1 MGHDK, CDR2 SYGVNS. Trimming cost V 1 base and J 5 bases, with 20 bases left between them.